This TCR beta chain was documented in a study of post-analysis software for immune sequencing data. Study-wide background: Included among the disease courses, which were recorded for the cohort, were relapsing-remitting, secondary progressive and progressive-relapsing multiple sclerosis.

On this clonotype itself: What it recognizes is unknown.

Overall study results and limits: Controls showed significantly higher normalized Chao1 diversity than did multiple sclerosis patients.

Presence of unique molecular identifiers characterized the TCR beta cDNA libraries. In TCRdb, the PCR reads were re-called with MiXCR into one record per CDR3 protein. The sample has around 710,000 distinct CDR3 sequences, more than 45% seen once; the top ten hold approximately 5%. The TCR was taken from a girl aged 5-17 years with multiple sclerosis. Sequencing was done on a sample of blood.

The CDR3 protein is CSASLYQGGETQYF. CDR3 DNA sequence: TGCAGTGCTAGCCTTTATCAGGGAGGAGAGACCCAGTACTTC. The genes are TRBV20-1 and TRBJ2-5; the D gene is possibly TRBD2 (6 bases). CDR1 is DFQATT, CDR2 SNEGSKA, per germline (reference sequence). V was pared by 3 bases and J by 4 bases, with 15 bases between. The CDR3 sequence is 14 residues long.